This entry is about one T cell receptor beta chain. Its specificity is not known. Each and every patient relapsed after autologous stem cell transplantation, and patients got differing brentuximab vedotin exposure. Each best response was a complete response, a partial response or progressive disease. TCRdb's copy holds only in-frame clones and misses some; the assay was immunoSEQ multiplex PCR. Here the sample spans around 20,000 clones, around 80% being singletons. This sample is part of a study of PD-1 blockade in classical Hodgkin lymphoma. Study in general: Once every 2 weeks, patients received intravenous nivolumab at 3 mg/kg. Study outcomes and limitations: Repertoire difference causes, possibly disease activity or prior therapy, remain undefined. TCR diversity at baseline was reported to be reduced in newly diagnosed patients relative to healthy donors.

Per the germline V gene, CDR1 is SGHVS and CDR2 is FQNEAQ. This CDR3 spans 17 amino acids. The ends were cut back, 4 bases at V and 2 bases at J, with 18 bases in the middle. This TCR was sampled from a human donor with classical Hodgkin lymphoma. V usage is TRBV7-8 and J usage is TRBJ2-1; D tentatively reads TRBD1 or TRBD2 (5 bases each). The sequenced sample was peripheral blood mononuclear cells (PBMCs), obtained before the second cycle of nivolumab. The CDR3 reads CASSYPWGSEAYNEQFF. The CDR3 nucleotides read TGTGCCAGCAGCTACCCCTGGGGCTCGGAGGCCTACAATGAGCAGTTCTTC. Full variable domain (remainder filled in from reference TRBV7-8 and TRBJ2-1): GAGVSQSPRYKVAKRGQDVALRCDPISGHVSLFWYQQALGQGPEFLTYFQNEAQLDKSGLPSDRFFAERPEGSVSTLKIQRTQQEDSAVYLCASSYPWGSEAYNEQFFGPGTRLTVL.